The 10 T cell receptor beta chains below all came from one sample that was sequenced in a study of CD8+CD57+ T cells in acquired aplastic anemia. Investigators profiled TCR beta VDJ and CDR3 from genomic DNA template. TCRdb re-called the reads through MiXCR, storing one row per CDR3 protein. Here the sample spans 250,000 to 350,000 distinct CDR3 sequences, 45% to 70% being singletons. Input material: sorted CD4+, CD8+, or CD8+CD57+ T cells (not recorded which) from PBMCs. The receptors originated from a human donor with severe aplastic anemia or a healthy control (not recorded which).

The sample holds many counts of this clonotype. This chain connects TRBV5-6 to TRBJ1-1, with a possible D match to TRBD1 (6 bases). The V and J ends lost 4 bases and 3 bases respectively, with 22 bases between them. The CDR3 consists of 17 residues. Germline loops: CDR1 SGHDT, CDR2 YYEEEE. For the CDR3, the DNA is TGTGCCAGCAGCACCACCGGGACAAGGGGGAGGGACACTGAAGCTTTCTTT. As protein: CASSTTGTRGRDTEAFF.

The genes are TRBV20-1 and TRBJ2-3; D unresolved. Trimming took 4 bases from V and 0 from J, leaving 11 bases between them. The CDR3 totals 14 residues. From germline, CDR1 is DFQATT and CDR2 SNEGSKA (reference sequence). The CDR3 loop reads CSANSGTSTDTQYF. For the CDR3, the DNA is TGCAGTGCTAACAGTGGAACTAGCACAGATACGCAGTATTTT.

This chain joins TRBV9 and TRBJ1-6; D may be TRBD1 (5 bases). CDR1 SGDLS and CDR2 YYNGEE come from the germline V gene. The CDR3 covers 15 residues. The V end was cut by 0 bases, the J end by 7 bases, with 11 bases between. The CDR3 region has the DNA TGTGCCAGCAGCGTAGCAGGGAGGGACAATTCACCCCTCCACTTT. Translation gives CASSVAGRDNSPLHF.

The gene calls are TRBV6-5 and TRBJ1-1, with D maybe TRBD1 (5 bases). The germline V and J ends were trimmed by 5 bases and 5 bases, with 9 bases remaining between them. Germline V CDR1 and CDR2: MNHEY, SVGAGI. The CDR3 is 12 residues long. CDR3 region: CASSHAGTEAFF. The CDR3 DNA sequence: TGTGCCAGCAGTCACGCAGGGACTGAAGCTTTCTTT.

The rearrangement uses TRBV9 and TRBJ2-5; D is possibly TRBD1 (5 bases). CDR3 size: 15 residues. The V end lost 0 bases, the J end lost 1 base, and 10 bases lay between the germline ends. Germline lookup yields CDR1 SGDLS and CDR2 YYNGEE. The CDR3 DNA reads as TGTGCCAGCAGCGTAGGGGGCAGTACCCAAGAGACCCAGTACTTC. It translates to CASSVGGSTQETQYF.

This clonotype was detected once. It is likely a read error, because the conserved phenylalanine at the end of the CDR3 is missing. The chain recombines TRBV5-4 with TRBJ2-3; D perhaps matches TRBD2 (7 bases). Germline assignment: CDR1 SGHNT and CDR2 YYREEE (reference sequence). This CDR3 has 13 amino acids. In DNA, the CDR3 is TGTGCTACCGGGGGGCGCCCCACAGATACGCAGTATCTT. The encoded protein is CATGGRPTDTQYL.

Of note for this clonotype: This is likely a read error, given that the CDR3 carries no conserved phenylalanine or tryptophan at its end. The DNA is omitted, as the CDR3 cannot be located on it reliably, and the CDR3 follows TCRdb's listing. The chain recombines TRBV9 with TRBJ2-6; TRBD2, the table's D call, was not compared with the DNA. Germline values: CDR1 SGDLS, CDR2 YYNGEE. With termini counted, the CDR3 has 12 amino acids. CDR3 amino acids: CASSLRGLAGGT.

This chain links TRBV29-1 with TRBJ1-2; 11 nucleotides match TRBD1. The CDR3 contains 12 residues. V lost 7 bases, J lost 4 bases, and 2 bases stayed unmatched. Germline V gene lookup returns CDR1 SQVTM and CDR2 ANQGSEA. The CDR3 is CSAGTGGYGYTF. The CDR3 nucleotides are TGCAGCGCGGGGACAGGGGGCTATGGCTACACCTTC. Full variable domain (outside the CDR3, taken from reference TRBV29-1 and TRBJ1-2): SAVISQKPSRDICQRGTSLTIQCQVDSQVTMMFWYRQQPGQSLTLIATANQGSEATYESGFVIDKFPISRPNLTFSTLTVSNMSPEDSSIYLCSAGTGGYGYTFGSGTRLTVV.

This sequence joins TRBV7-8 and TRBJ2-5, with 8 bases lining up with TRBD1. V dropped 5 bases and J dropped 4; count of bases not matched to a gene: 6. The germline V gene has CDR1 SGHVS and CDR2 FQNEAQ. CDR3 size: 14 residues. CDR3 residues: CASSARQGAETQYF. CDR3 nucleotides: TGTGCCAGCAGCGCCAGGCAGGGGGCAGAGACCCAGTACTTC.

This clonotype was picked up many times. J is TRBJ2-3 and V is TRBV2; a possible D gene is TRBD2 (5 bases). Trimming shortened V by 3 bases and J by 6 bases, and 13 bases separated the two germline ends. This CDR3 comprises 14 residues. The germline V gene has CDR1 SNHLY and CDR2 FYNNEI. CDR3: CASSEKRPPDTQYF. Here the CDR3 DNA reads TGTGCCAGCAGTGAGAAGCGGCCCCCGGATACGCAGTATTTT.